This TCR beta chain is from a study of T-cell reconstitution after alpha-beta-depleted transplantation in children. Whole-study findings and limits: Reported findings indicate that, about two months after transplant, alpha-beta T cells came from several hundred expanded clones, which were derived from non-depleted graft cells. At one year after transplant, newly produced T cells mostly accounted for T-cell counts and diversity.

As it was prepared, the TCRbeta library received unique molecular identifiers. TCRdb re-derived calls from the PCR reads in MiXCR, one entry per CDR3 protein. The repertoire holds about 870,000 distinct CDR3 sequences, with approximately 15% as singletons. Germline V gene lookup returns CDR1 SNHLY and CDR2 FYNNEI. The V gene end was trimmed by 4 bases and the J gene end by 1 base; junction bases not matched to a gene: 5. This CDR3 is built from 15 residues. This clonotype has just a few counts. The antigen is undetermined. This chain joins TRBV2 and TRBJ2-5; 8 bases match TRBD2. The source of this sequence is a male patient between 10 and 17 years old who had a stem cell transplant for acute lymphoblastic leukemia, so the T cells may come from the graft donor. The starting material was PBMCs, mostly from graft donor cells, obtained 360 days after TCRalphabeta/CD19-depleted stem cell transplant. The CDR3 coding sequence is TGTGCCAGCAGTGGAACGGGAGGGCCCCAAGAGACCCAGTACTTC. Encoded protein: CASSGTGGPQETQYF.